These T cell receptor beta chains were read from a single sample in a study of T cell changes during pregnancy in multiple sclerosis. The assay was immunoSEQ multiplex PCR, and TCRdb's table has in-frame clones only and misses some. The sample has approximately 43,000 clones, 85% to 95% seen once. The specimen comprised CD8+ T cells from peripheral blood mononuclear cells, sampled after pregnancy. Receptors were obtained from a female donor with multiple sclerosis, enrolled in a pregnancy study. Both conserved end residues are part of each CDR3. A D gene is named only where the DNA matches it firmly. Clone size is given for some rows only: seen once, a few or many times, or a class if the clone is expanded.

TRBV27,TRBD2,TRBJ2-5,.,CASSSSGGGQETQYF,TGTGCCAGCAGTTCTAGCGGGGGGGGCCAAGAGACCCAGTACTTC
TRBV7-3,TRBD1,TRBJ2-1,.,CASSFGDSNEQFF,TGTGCCAGCAGCTTCGGGGACAGCAATGAGCAGTTCTTC
TRBV4-1,TRBD2,TRBJ2-5,.,CASSQVAGGRETQYF,TGCGCCAGCAGCCAAGTAGCGGGGGGTAGAGAGACCCAGTACTTC
TRBV27,.,TRBJ1-5,medium-sized,CASSPLSFQPQHF,TGTGCCAGCAGTCCCCTCTCCTTTCAGCCCCAGCATTTT
TRBV19,.,TRBJ2-7,.,CASSAGSSSSYEQYF,TGTGCCAGTAGTGCCGGGTCTTCGAGCTCCTACGAGCAGTACTTC
TRBV6-5,.,TRBJ2-2,.,CASSYYRGSTGELFF,TGTGCCAGCAGTTACTATAGGGGAAGCACCGGGGAGCTGTTTTTT
TRBV4-1,TRBD2,TRBJ2-1,.,CASSHSGGFSEQFF,TGCGCCAGCAGCCATAGCGGGGGCTTTTCTGAACAGTTCTTC
TRBV14,.,TRBJ1-1,.,CASSQVQGRTEAFF,TGTGCCAGCAGCCAAGTCCAGGGCCGCACTGAAGCTTTCTTT
TRBV7-3,TRBD2,TRBJ2-5,.,CASAAGPSDETQYF,TGTGCCAGCGCAGCGGGACCTTCAGATGAGACCCAGTACTTC
TRBV4-2,TRBD1,TRBJ2-7,.,CASSPSGQGDYEQYF,TGTGCCAGCAGCCCAAGTGGACAGGGGGACTACGAGCAGTACTTC
TRBV7-8,.,TRBJ2-7,.,CASRGPLYEQYF,TGTGCCAGCAGGGGGCCTTTGTACGAGCAGTACTTC
TRBV2,TRBD1,TRBJ1-2,.,CASSRPRDRGLVFYGYTF,TGTGCCAGCAGCAGACCTCGGGACAGGGGGCTTGTCTTCTATGGCTACACCTTC
TRBV7-2,.,TRBJ2-1,.,CASSLLAGYNEQFF,TGTGCCAGCAGCTTATTAGCTGGCTACAATGAGCAGTTCTTC
TRBV27,TRBD1,TRBJ1-4,once,CASSYGQGGNEKLFF,TGTGCCAGCAGTTATGGACAGGGGGGGAATGAAAAACTGTTTTTT
TRBV7-9,TRBD2,TRBJ2-5,.,CASSQLAAQETQYF,TGTGCCAGCAGCCAACTAGCGGCACAAGAGACCCAGTACTTC
TRBV4-1,.,TRBJ1-1,.,CASRRTENTEAFF,TGCGCCAGCCGCCGGACAGAGAACACTGAAGCTTTCTTT
TRBV7-9,.,TRBJ2-1,.,CASSPPDTSSYNEQFF,TGTGCCAGCAGCCCTCCAGACACTAGCTCCTACAATGAGCAGTTCTTC
TRBV4-2,TRBD1,TRBJ1-5,.,CASSQDDRQGDQPQHF,TGTGCCAGCAGCCAAGATGATCGACAGGGAGACCAGCCCCAGCATTTT
TRBV6-6,TRBD1,TRBJ2-7,few,CATGTDITYEQYF,TGTGCCACCGGGACAGACATAACGTACGAGCAGTACTTC
TRBV5-4,.,TRBJ2-7,.,CASSPMVGRSYEQYF,TGTGCCAGCAGCCCGATGGTTGGCAGATCCTACGAGCAGTACTTC
TRBV19,.,TRBJ1-1,.,CASSIYRETEAFF,TGTGCCAGTAGCATCTACAGGGAAACTGAAGCTTTCTTT
TRBV7-9,TRBD1,TRBJ1-6,.,CASSLPGTARSSYNSPLHF,TGTGCCAGCAGCTTACCCGGGACAGCTAGGAGCTCCTATAATTCACCCCTCCACTTT
TRBV10-1,TRBD1,TRBJ2-3,.,CASSDQPGQGTDTQYF,TGCGCCAGCAGTGACCAACCGGGACAGGGGACAGATACGCAGTATTTT
TRBV7-9,.,TRBJ2-7,once,CASSPLYEQYF,TGTGCCAGCAGCCCCCTCTACGAGCAGTACTTC
TRBV11-1,.,TRBJ2-3,.,CASSFHRGGTDTQYF,TGTGCCAGCAGCTTTCACAGGGGGGGGACAGATACGCAGTATTTT
TRBV9,TRBD1,TRBJ1-1,.,CASGTGSTEAFF,TGTGCCAGCGGGACAGGTTCCACTGAAGCTTTCTTT
TRBV4-1,TRBD1,TRBJ2-7,few,CASSQAGGSSYEQYF,TGCGCCAGCAGCCAAGCAGGGGGCTCGTCCTACGAGCAGTACTTC
TRBV4-1,.,TRBJ2-1,.,CASSQVTYNEQFF,TGCGCCAGCAGCCAAGTCACATACAATGAGCAGTTCTTC
TRBV7-2,TRBD1,TRBJ1-3,.,CASSIWGQGENTIYF,TGTGCCAGCAGCATTTGGGGACAGGGGGAAAACACCATATATTTT
TRBV28,.,TRBJ1-2,.,CASSLGTGNYGYTF,TGTGCCAGCAGTTTGGGCACAGGCAACTATGGCTACACCTTC
TRBV5-4,TRBD1,TRBJ2-2,.,CASSSTGVGTGELFF,TGTGCCAGCAGCTCGACAGGGGTAGGAACCGGGGAGCTGTTTTTT
TRBV7-9,TRBD1,TRBJ2-1,once,CASSQNRGQGAVGQFF,TGTGCCAGCAGCCAGAATAGGGGACAGGGGGCAGTTGGGCAGTTCTTC
TRBV7-9,TRBD2,TRBJ2-1,.,CASSIGLVDEQFF,TGTGCCAGCAGCATTGGACTAGTCGATGAGCAGTTCTTC
TRBV18,TRBD2,TRBJ2-5,.,CASSSSGGLEETQYF,TGTGCCAGCTCCTCCAGCGGGGGGTTAGAAGAGACCCAGTACTTC
TRBV14,TRBD1,TRBJ1-1,.,CASSRQGALMTEAFF,TGTGCCAGCAGCCGACAGGGGGCTTTGATGACTGAAGCTTTCTTT
TRBV4-2,TRBD2,TRBJ2-5,few,CASSQEGGLAGVETQYF,TGTGCCAGCAGCCAAGAAGGGGGACTAGCGGGAGTAGAGACCCAGTACTTC
TRBV30,TRBD2,TRBJ2-2,.,CAAKPGLGTGELFF,TGTGCCGCCAAGCCGGGACTAGGGACCGGGGAGCTGTTTTTT
TRBV13,.,TRBJ1-2,once,CASSLEPAGTRYGYTF,TGCGCCAGCAGCTTAGAACCGGCAGGTACTCGCTATGGCTACACCTTC
TRBV7-9,TRBD1,TRBJ2-1,.,CASSSGTGHNEQFF,TGTGCCAGCAGCTCCGGGACAGGGCACAATGAGCAGTTCTTC
TRBV2,TRBD1,TRBJ1-1,.,CASSAFGTENTEAFF,TGTGCCAGCAGTGCCTTTGGGACAGAGAACACTGAAGCTTTCTTT
TRBV5-6,.,TRBJ2-3,.,CASSLAPAWELSTDTQYF,TGTGCCAGCAGCTTGGCCCCCGCGTGGGAGCTGAGCACAGATACGCAGTATTTT
TRBV19,TRBD1,TRBJ1-5,.,CASTRTGGGQPQHF,TGTGCCAGTACTAGGACAGGGGGCGGTCAGCCCCAGCATTTT
TRBV7-6,.,TRBJ2-7,.,CASSQSLGQSHEQYF,TGTGCCAGCAGCCAATCCCTAGGACAGTCCCACGAGCAGTACTTC
TRBV23-1,TRBD2,TRBJ2-3,.,CASSQSTSGYTDTQYF,TGCGCCAGCAGTCAATCGACTAGCGGCTACACAGATACGCAGTATTTT
TRBV29-1,.,TRBJ2-1,once,CSVEDERVSYNEQFF,TGCAGCGTTGAAGACGAACGGGTTTCCTACAATGAGCAGTTCTTC
TRBV2,TRBD1,TRBJ2-2,.,CASRGTGPNTGELFF,TGTGCCAGCAGGGGGACAGGTCCGAACACCGGGGAGCTGTTTTTT
TRBV13,.,TRBJ2-7,.,CASSLGGYEQYF,TGTGCCAGCAGCCTCGGCGGCTACGAGCAGTACTTC
TRBV5-1,.,TRBJ1-1,.,CASSPYRTPKFNTEAFF,TGCGCCAGCAGCCCGTACAGGACCCCCAAATTCAACACTGAAGCTTTCTTT
TRBV7-8,.,TRBJ1-3,.,CASSPITSSSGNTIYF,TGTGCCAGCAGCCCCATCACCAGTTCCTCTGGAAACACCATATATTTT
TRBV27,.,TRBJ2-5,.,CASMGVAGGETQYF,TGTGCCAGCATGGGGGTGGCCGGGGGAGAGACCCAGTACTTC
TRBV6-1,.,TRBJ2-5,.,CASSDEVSTRETQYF,TGTGCCAGCAGTGATGAGGTTTCCACCAGAGAGACCCAGTACTTC
TRBV25-1,.,TRBJ2-1,.,CASSEDMIPEQFF,TGTGCCAGCAGTGAAGACATGATACCTGAGCAGTTCTTC
TRBV5-1,TRBD2,TRBJ2-7,.,CASSWGLAATYEQYF,TGCGCCAGCAGCTGGGGACTAGCGGCTACCTACGAGCAGTACTTC